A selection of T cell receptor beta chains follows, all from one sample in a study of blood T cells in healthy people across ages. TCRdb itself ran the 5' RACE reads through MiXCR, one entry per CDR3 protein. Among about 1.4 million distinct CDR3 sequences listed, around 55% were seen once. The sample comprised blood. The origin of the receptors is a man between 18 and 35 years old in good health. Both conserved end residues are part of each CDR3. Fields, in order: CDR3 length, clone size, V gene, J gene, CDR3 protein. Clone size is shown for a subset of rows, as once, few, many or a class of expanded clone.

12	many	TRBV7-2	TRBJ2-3	CASSFYTDTQYF
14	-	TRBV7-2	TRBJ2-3	CASSVGGAVDTQYF
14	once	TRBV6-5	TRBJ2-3	CASSSPGLSDTQYF
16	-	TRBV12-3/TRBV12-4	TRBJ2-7	CASSPSVGTGAYEQYF
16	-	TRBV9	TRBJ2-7	CASSVSSGGLFYEQYF
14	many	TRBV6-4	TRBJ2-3	CASSDGGTPDTQYF
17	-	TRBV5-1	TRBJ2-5	CASSLNLATTVQETQYF
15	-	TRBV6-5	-	CASSYPGGTRETQYF
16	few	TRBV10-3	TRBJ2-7	CAITIRAREDLGEQYF
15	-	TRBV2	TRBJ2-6	CASSEATAGANVLTF